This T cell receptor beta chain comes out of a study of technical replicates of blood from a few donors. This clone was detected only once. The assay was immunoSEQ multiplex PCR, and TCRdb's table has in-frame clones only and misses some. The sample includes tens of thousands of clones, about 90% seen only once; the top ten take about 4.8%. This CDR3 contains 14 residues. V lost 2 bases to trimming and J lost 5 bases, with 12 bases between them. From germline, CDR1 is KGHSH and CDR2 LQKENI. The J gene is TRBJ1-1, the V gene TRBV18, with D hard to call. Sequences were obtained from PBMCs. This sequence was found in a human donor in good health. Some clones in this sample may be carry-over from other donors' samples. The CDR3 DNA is TGTGCCAGCTCACCAAATACGGGAGTGACTGAAGCTTTCTTT. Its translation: CASSPNTGVTEAFF.